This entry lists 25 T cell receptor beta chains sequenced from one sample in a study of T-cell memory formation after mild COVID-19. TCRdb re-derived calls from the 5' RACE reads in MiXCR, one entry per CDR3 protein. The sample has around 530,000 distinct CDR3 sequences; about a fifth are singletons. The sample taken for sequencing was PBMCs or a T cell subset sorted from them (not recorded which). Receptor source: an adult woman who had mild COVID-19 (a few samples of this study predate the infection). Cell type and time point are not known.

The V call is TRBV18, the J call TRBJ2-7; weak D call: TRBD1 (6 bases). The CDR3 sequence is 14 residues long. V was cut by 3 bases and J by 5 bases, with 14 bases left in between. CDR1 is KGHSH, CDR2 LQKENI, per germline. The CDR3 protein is CASSPFLAGDEQYF. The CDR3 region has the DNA TGTGCCAGCTCACCCTTCCTAGCAGGGGACGAGCAGTACTTC.

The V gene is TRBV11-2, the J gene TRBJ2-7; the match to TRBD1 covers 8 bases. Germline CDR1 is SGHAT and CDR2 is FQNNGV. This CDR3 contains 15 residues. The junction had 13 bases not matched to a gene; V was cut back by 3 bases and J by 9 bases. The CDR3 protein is CASSFRTWTGNGQYF. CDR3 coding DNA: TGTGCCAGCAGCTTCCGGACCTGGACAGGGAATGGGCAGTACTTC.

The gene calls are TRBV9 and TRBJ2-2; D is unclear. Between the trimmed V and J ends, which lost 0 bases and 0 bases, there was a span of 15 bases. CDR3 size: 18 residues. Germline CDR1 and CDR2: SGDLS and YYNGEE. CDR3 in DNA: TGTGCCAGCAGCGTAGGGTCATTTGATCTCACGAACACCGGGGAGCTGTTTTTT. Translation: CASSVGSFDLTNTGELFF. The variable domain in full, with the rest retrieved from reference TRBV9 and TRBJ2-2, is DSGVTQTPKHLITATGQRVTLRCSPRSGDLSVYWYQQSLDQGLQFLIQYYNGEERAKGNILERFSAQQFPDLHSELNLSSLELGDSALYFCASSVGSFDLTNTGELFFGEGSRLTVL.

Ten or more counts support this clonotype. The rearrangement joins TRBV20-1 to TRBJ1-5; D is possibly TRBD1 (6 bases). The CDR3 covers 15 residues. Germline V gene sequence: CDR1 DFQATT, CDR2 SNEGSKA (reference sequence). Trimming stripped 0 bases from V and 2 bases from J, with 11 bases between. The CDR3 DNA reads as TGCAGTGCTAGAGACCACAGGGTTGGCAATCAGCCCCAGCATTTT. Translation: CSARDHRVGNQPQHF.

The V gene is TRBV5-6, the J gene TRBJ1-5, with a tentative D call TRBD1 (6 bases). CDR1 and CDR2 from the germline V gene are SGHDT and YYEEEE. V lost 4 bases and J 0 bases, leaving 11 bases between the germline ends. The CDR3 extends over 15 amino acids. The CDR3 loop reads CASSPGHTSNQPQHF. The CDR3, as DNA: TGTGCCAGCAGCCCGGGACACACTAGCAATCAGCCCCAGCATTTT.

CDR3 sequence reads: CASSFGGRGPEAFF. CDR3 DNA sequence: TGTGCCAGCAGTTTCGGGGGAAGGGGGCCTGAAGCTTTCTTT. This chain joins TRBV12-3 or TRBV12-4 and TRBJ1-1; 7 bases align to TRBD1. With 3 bases clipped from V and 6 bases from J, the junction kept 7 bases outside the gene matches. The CDR3 has 14 residues.

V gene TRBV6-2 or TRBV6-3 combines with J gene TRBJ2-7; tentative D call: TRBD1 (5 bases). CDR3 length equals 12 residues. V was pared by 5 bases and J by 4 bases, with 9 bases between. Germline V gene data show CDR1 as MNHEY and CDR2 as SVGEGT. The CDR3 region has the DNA TGTGCCAGCAGTCTACAGGTATACGAGCAGTACTTC. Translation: CASSLQVYEQYF.

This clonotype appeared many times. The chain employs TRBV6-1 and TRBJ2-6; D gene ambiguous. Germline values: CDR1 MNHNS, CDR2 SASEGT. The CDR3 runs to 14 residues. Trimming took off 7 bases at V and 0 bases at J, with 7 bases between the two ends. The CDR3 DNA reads TGTGCCAGCACATGGATCTCTGGGGCCAACGTCCTGACTTTC. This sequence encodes CASTWISGANVLTF.

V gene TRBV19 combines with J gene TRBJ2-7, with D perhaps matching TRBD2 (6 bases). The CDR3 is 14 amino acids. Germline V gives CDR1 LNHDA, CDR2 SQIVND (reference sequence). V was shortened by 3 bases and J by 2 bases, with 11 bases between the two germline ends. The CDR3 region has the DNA TGTGCCAGTAGTATCGGCGGGAACCCCTACGAGCAGTACTTC. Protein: CASSIGGNPYEQYF.

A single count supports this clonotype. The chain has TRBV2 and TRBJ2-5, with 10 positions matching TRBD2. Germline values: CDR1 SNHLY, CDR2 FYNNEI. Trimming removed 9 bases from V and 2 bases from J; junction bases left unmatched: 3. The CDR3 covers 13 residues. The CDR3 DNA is TGTGCCAGTAAGACTAGCGGGCAAGAGACCCAGTACTTC. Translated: CASKTSGQETQYF.

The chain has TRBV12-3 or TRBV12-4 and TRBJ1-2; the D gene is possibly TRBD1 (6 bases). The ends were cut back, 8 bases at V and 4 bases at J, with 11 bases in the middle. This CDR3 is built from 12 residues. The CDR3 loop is CASGQLPYGYTF. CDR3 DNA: TGTGCCAGCGGACAGCTTCCCTATGGCTACACCTTC.

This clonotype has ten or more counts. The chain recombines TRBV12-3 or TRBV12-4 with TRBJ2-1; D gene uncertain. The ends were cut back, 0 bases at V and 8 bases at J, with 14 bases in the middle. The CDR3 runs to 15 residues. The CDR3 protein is CASSLAQDFPHEQFF. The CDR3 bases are TGTGCCAGCAGTTTAGCGCAGGATTTCCCCCATGAGCAGTTCTTC.

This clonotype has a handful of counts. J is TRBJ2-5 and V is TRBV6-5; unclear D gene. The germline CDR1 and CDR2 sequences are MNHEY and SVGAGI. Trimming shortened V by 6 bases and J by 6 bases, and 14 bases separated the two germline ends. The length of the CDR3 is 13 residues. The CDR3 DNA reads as TGTGCCAGCAGATTCGACGGGTGGAAGACCCAGTACTTC. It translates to CASRFDGWKTQYF.

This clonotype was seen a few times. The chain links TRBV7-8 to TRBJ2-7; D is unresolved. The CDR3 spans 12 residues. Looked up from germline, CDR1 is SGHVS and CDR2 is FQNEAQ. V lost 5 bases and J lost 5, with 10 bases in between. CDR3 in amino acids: CASSVFRNEQYF. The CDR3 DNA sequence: TGTGCCAGCAGCGTCTTCAGGAACGAGCAGTACTTC. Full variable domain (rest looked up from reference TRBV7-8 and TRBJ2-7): GAGVSQSPRYKVAKRGQDVALRCDPISGHVSLFWYQQALGQGPEFLTYFQNEAQLDKSGLPSDRFFAERPEGSVSTLKIQRTQQEDSAVYLCASSVFRNEQYFGPGTRLTVT.

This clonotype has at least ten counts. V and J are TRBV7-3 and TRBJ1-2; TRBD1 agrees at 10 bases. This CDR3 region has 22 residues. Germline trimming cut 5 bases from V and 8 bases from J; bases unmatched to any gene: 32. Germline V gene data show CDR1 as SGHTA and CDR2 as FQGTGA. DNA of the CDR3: TGTGCCAGCAGCCCATCCTTATTCTTTTCCGGGACAGGGGAGGGAGAACGTAGAGGCTACACCTTC. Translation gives CASSPSLFFSGTGEGERRGYTF.

The CDR3: CASSIQSEELFF. CDR3 DNA sequence: TGTGCCAGCAGTATTCAGTCGGAAGAACTGTTTTTT. This chain uses TRBV12-3 or TRBV12-4 with TRBJ1-4; D unresolved. V was shortened by 5 bases and J by 12 bases, with 13 bases between the two germline ends. The CDR3 runs 12 residues.

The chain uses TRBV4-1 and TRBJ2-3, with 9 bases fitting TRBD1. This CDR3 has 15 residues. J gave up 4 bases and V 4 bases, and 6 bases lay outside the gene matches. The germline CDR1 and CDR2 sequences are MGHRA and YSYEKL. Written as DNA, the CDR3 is TGCGCCAGCAGCCCGCCGGGACAGGGACCAGATACGCAGTATTTT. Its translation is CASSPPGQGPDTQYF.

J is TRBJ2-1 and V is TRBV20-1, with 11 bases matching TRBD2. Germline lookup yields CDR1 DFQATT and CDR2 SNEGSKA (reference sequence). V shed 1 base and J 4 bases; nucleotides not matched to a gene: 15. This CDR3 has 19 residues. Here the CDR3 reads CSARVPPPLTSGTYNEQFF. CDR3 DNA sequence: TGCAGTGCTAGAGTTCCCCCCCCACTGACTAGCGGGACTTACAATGAGCAGTTCTTC.

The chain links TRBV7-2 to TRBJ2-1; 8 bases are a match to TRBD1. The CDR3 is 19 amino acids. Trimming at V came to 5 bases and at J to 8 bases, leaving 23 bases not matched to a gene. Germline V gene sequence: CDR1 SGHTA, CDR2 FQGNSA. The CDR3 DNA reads TGTGCCAGCAGCCCCTACCCGGACAGGGTCTCTCCTCACTCGTATGAGCAGTTCTTC. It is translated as CASSPYPDRVSPHSYEQFF. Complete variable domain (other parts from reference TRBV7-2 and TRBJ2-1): GAGVSQSPSNKVTEKGKDVELRCDPISGHTALYWYRQSLGQGLEFLIYFQGNSAPDKSGLPSDRFSAERTGGSVSTLTIQRTQQEDSAVYLCASSPYPDRVSPHSYEQFFGPGTRLTVL.

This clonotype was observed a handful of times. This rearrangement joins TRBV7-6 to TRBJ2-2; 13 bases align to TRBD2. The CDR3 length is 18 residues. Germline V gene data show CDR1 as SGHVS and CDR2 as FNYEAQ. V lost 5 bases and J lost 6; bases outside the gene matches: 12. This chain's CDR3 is CASSHGTSGNVFAGELFF. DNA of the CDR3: TGTGCCAGCAGCCACGGGACTAGCGGGAATGTTTTTGCCGGGGAGCTGTTTTTT.

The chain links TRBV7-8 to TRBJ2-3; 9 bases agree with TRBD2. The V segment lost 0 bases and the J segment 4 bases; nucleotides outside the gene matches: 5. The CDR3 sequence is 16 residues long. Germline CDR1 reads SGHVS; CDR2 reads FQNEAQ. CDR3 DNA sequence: TGTGCCAGCAGCTTAGCGTGGGCTAGCGGGGCAGATACGCAGTATTTT. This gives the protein CASSLAWASGADTQYF.

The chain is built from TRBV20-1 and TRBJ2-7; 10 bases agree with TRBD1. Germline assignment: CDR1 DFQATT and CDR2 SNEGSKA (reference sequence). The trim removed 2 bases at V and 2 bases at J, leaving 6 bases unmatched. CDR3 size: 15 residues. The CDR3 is CSARTPGQGTYEQYF. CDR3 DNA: TGCAGTGCTAGAACTCCGGGACAGGGGACCTACGAGCAGTACTTC.

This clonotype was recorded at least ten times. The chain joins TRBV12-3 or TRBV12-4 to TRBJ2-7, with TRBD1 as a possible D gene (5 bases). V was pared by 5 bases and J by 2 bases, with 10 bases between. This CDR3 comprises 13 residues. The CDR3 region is CASSGASAYEQYF. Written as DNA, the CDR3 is TGTGCCAGCAGTGGGGCGTCGGCCTACGAGCAGTACTTC.

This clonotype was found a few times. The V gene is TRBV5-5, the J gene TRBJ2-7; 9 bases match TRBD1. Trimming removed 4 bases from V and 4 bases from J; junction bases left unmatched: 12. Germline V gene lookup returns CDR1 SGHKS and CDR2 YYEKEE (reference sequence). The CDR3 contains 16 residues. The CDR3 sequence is CASSIMAGTGPYEQYF. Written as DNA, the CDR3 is TGTGCCAGCAGCATCATGGCCGGGACAGGGCCATACGAGCAGTACTTC. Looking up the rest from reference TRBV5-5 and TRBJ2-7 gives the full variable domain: DAGVTQSPTHLIKTRGQQVTLRCSPISGHKSVSWYQQVLGQGPQFIFQYYEKEERGRGNFPDRFSARQFPNYSSELNVNALLLGDSALYLCASSIMAGTGPYEQYFGPGTRLTVT.

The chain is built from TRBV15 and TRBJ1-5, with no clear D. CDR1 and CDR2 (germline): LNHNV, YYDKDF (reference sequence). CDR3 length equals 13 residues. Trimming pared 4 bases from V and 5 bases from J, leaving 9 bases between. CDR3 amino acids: CATSMGRHQPQHF. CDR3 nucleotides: TGTGCCACCAGCATGGGCAGGCATCAGCCCCAGCATTTT.